At least ten counts were recorded for the clone carrying this TCR beta chain. The study left out patients who had uncontrolled infection, other autoimmune disease, pregnancy or lactation. What was amplified from RNA transcripts were TCR beta CDR3 regions. A first-round RT-PCR of the TCR CDR3 used the HTBI primer set. TCRdb ran MiXCR on the multiplex PCR reads and lists one entry per CDR3 protein. The sample shows approximately 430,000 distinct CDR3 sequences, around a sixth of them seen only once. This sample was included in a study of T cells in Graves' hyperthyroidism and ophthalmopathy. Germline V gene sequence: CDR1 LNHNV, CDR2 YYDKDF (reference sequence). This CDR3 is built from 14 residues. V gave up 0 bases and J gave up 1 base, with 6 bases separating them.

The source is a woman under 30 with Graves' hyperthyroidism. The rearrangement uses TRBV15 and TRBJ1-1; D remains ambiguous. Specimen: blood. CDR3 sequence reads: CATSRDIGNTEAFF. As DNA, the CDR3 is TGTGCCACCAGCAGAGATATCGGGAACACTGAAGCTTTCTTT. Full variable domain (outside the CDR3, taken from reference TRBV15 and TRBJ1-1): DAMVIQNPRYQVTQFGKPVTLSCSQTLNHNVMYWYQQKSSQAPKLLFHYYDKDFNNEADTPDNFQSRRPNTSFCFLDIRSPGLGDTAMYLCATSRDIGNTEAFFGQGTRLTVV.